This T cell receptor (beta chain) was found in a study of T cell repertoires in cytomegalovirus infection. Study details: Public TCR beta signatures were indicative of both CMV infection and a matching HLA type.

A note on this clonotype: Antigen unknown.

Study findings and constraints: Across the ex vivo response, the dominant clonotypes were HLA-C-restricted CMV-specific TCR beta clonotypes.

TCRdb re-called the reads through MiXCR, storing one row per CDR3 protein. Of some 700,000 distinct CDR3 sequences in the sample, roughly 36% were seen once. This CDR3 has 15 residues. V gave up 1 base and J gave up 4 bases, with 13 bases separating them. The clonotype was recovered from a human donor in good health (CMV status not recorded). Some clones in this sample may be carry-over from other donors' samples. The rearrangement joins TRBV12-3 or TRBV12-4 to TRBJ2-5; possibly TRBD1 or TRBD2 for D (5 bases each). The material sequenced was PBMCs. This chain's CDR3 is CASSLVQGDGETQYF. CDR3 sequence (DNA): TGTGCCAGCAGTTTAGTCCAGGGAGACGGAGAGACCCAGTACTTC.